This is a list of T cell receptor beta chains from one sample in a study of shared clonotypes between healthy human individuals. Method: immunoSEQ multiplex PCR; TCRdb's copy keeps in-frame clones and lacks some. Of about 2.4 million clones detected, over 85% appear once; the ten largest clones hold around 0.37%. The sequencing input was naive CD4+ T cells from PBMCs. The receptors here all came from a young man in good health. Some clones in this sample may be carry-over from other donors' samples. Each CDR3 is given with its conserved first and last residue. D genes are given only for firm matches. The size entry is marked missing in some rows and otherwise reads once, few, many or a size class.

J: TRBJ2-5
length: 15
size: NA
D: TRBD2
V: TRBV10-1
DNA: TGCGCCAGCAGGCGGACTAGCGGGGTAGGGGGGACCCAGTACTTC
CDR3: CASRRTSGVGGTQYF

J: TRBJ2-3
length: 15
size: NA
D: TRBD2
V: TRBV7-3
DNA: TGTGCCAGCAGCCCAATGGGAGGGCCCCTAGATACGCAGTATTTT
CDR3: CASSPMGGPLDTQYF

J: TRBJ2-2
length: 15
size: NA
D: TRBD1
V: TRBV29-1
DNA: TGCAGCGTTGTGGCAGGGGGCCCTATGACCGGGGAGCTGTTTTTT
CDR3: CSVVAGGPMTGELFF

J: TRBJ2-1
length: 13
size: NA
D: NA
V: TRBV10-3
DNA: TGTGCCATCAGGCCTGACCCGAACAATGAGCAGTTCTTC
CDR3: CAIRPDPNNEQFF

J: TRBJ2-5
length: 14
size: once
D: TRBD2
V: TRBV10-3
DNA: TGTGCCAGCAGTCGAGCGGGAATCCAAGAGACCCAGTACTTC
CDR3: CASSRAGIQETQYF

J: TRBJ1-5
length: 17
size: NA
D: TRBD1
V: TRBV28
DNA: TGTGCCAGCAGTTCGCCCGGGACAGGGGAACGAAATCAGCCCCAGCATTTT
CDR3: CASSSPGTGERNQPQHF

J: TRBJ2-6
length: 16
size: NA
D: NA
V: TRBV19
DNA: TGTGCCAGTAGCGGAGCAGGGCGCTCTGGGGCCAACGTCCTGACTTTC
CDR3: CASSGAGRSGANVLTF

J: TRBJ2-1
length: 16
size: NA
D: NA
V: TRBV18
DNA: TGTGCCAGCTCACCACCGCTACCCTCCTCCTACAATGAGCAGTTCTTC
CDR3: CASSPPLPSSYNEQFF

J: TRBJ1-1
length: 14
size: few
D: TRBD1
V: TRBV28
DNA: TGTGCCAGCAGTTTAACGACAGGGGAGACTGAAGCTTTCTTT
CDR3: CASSLTTGETEAFF

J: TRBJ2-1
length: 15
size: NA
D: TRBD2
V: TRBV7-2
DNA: TGTGCCAGCAGCTACCTAGCGGGGGGAAGTTATGAGCAGTTCTTC
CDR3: CASSYLAGGSYEQFF